This passage covers 4 T cell receptor beta chains from one sample sequenced in a study of blood T cell repertoires in COVID-19. TCRdb's table, derived via immunoSEQ multiplex PCR, lists solely in-frame clones and lacks some. The data show under 300,000 clones, 88% seen once. Material for sequencing was PBMCs or T cells enriched from blood (not recorded which). These receptors were collected from a woman aged 45-59 years who had recovered from COVID-19.

The rearrangement links TRBV7-3 to TRBJ2-1; 9 nucleotides line up with TRBD2. Germline trimming cut 5 bases from V and 6 bases from J; bases unmatched to any gene: 5. This CDR3 is built from 14 residues. Germline assignment: CDR1 SGHTA and CDR2 FQGTGA. The CDR3 loop is CASSRGLAGNEQFF. The CDR3 bases are TGTGCCAGCAGCCGGGGACTAGCTGGCAATGAGCAGTTCTTC.

The chain is built from TRBV7-3 and TRBJ2-1, with 8 nucleotides matching TRBD2. CDR1 is SGHTA, CDR2 FQGTGA, per germline. J lost 6 bases, V lost 5 bases, and 9 bases had no gene match. This CDR3 contains 15 residues. The CDR3 here is CASSPVGRAPNEQFF. The DNA of the CDR3 is TGTGCCAGCAGCCCGGTCGGGAGGGCCCCCAATGAGCAGTTCTTC.

This clone was counted once. The chain is built from TRBV6-1 and TRBJ2-2; the match to TRBD1 covers 9 bases. V gave up 2 bases and J gave up 3 bases; unmatched junction bases: 7. Germline assignment: CDR1 MNHNS and CDR2 SASEGT. This CDR3 is built from 17 residues. The chain's CDR3 is CASSEFRDRDDTGELFF. The CDR3 nucleotides are TGTGCCAGCAGTGAATTCCGGGACAGGGACGACACCGGGGAGCTGTTTTTT.

The chain links TRBV5-1 to TRBJ1-6, with 7 positions matching TRBD1. The V and J ends lost 0 bases and 5 bases, in that order; junction bases with no gene match: 8. CDR1 SGHRS and CDR2 YFSETQ come from the germline V gene. This CDR3 is 17 amino acids long. CDR3 DNA sequence: TGCGCCAGCAGCTTGGCCTGGGACAGCTTTAATAATTCACCCCTCCACTTT. Translated, it gives CASSLAWDSFNNSPLHF.